This section outlines one TCR beta chain sequence together with its context. This entry is derived from a study of T-cell reconstitution after alpha-beta-depleted transplantation in children. CDR3 length equals 13 residues. Germline assignment: CDR1 SQVTM and CDR2 ANQGSEA. Trimming cost V 4 bases and J 5 bases, with 14 bases left between them. Unique molecular identifiers were incorporated into the prepared TCRbeta library. TCRdb reanalysed the PCR reads using MiXCR and keeps one entry per CDR3 protein. The table shows almost 500,000 distinct CDR3 sequences, with 9.5% to 15% occurring only once. The gene calls are TRBV29-1 and TRBJ1-1, with no clear D. This clonotype originated in a human donor who donated a stem cell graft to a child with combined immunodeficiency. The material was PBMCs from the stem cell graft donor, obtained from the stem cell graft. The CDR3 reads CSVVPDGFTEAFF. CDR3 nucleotides: TGCAGCGTTGTACCGGACGGTTTTACTGAAGCTTTCTTT.